The 8 T cell receptor beta chains reported below all come from one sample, sequenced in a study of graft-versus-host responses after intestinal transplantation. Generated by immunoSEQ multiplex PCR, the TCRdb table keeps only in-frame clones and is missing some. The data contain roughly 21,000 clones, roughly 43% of them singletons. The authors combined about 200,000 CFSE-labeled responder cells with about 200,000 irradiated, violet-dye-labeled stimulator cells in plates. Sequencing was performed on alloreactive CD8+ T cells from a mixed lymphocyte reaction culture, taken before intestinal transplant. The sample's subset: CFSE-low proliferating T cells sorted from roughly six-day pre-transplant mixed lymphocyte reaction (GvH or HvG direction). Every receptor here comes from a human patient who received an intestinal transplant.

The rearrangement joins TRBV7-9 to TRBJ2-2; 10 nucleotides agree with TRBD2. V was pared by 5 bases and J by 5 bases, with 8 bases of the junction left unmatched. Per germline, CDR1 SEHNR and CDR2 FQNEAQ (reference sequence). This CDR3 has 16 amino acids. This CDR3 reads CASSASGGAGTGELFF. The CDR3 DNA is TGTGCCAGCAGCGCGAGCGGGGGGGCTGGTACCGGGGAGCTGTTTTTT. Supplemented by reference TRBV7-9 and TRBJ2-2, the full variable domain reads DTGVSQNPRHKITKRGQNVTFRCDPISEHNRLYWYRQTLGQGPEFLTYFQNEAQLEKSRLLSDRFSAERPKGSFSTLEIQRTEQGDSAMYLCASSASGGAGTGELFFGEGSRLTVL.

This chain connects TRBV5-4 to TRBJ1-2; no clear D gene. CDR3 size: 15 residues. The V end was cut by 0 bases, the J end by 0 bases, with 9 bases between. From germline, CDR1 is SGHNT and CDR2 YYREEE (reference sequence). The CDR3 is CASSLGAGSNYGYTF. The CDR3 DNA reads as TGTGCCAGCAGCTTGGGGGCAGGCTCTAACTATGGCTACACCTTC.

The rearrangement uses TRBV5-1 and TRBJ2-1; D could derive from TRBD1 or TRBD2 (5 bases each). The CDR3 has 16 amino acids. Germline V CDR1 and CDR2: SGHRS, YFSETQ. Trimming shortened V by 2 bases and J by 9 bases, and 21 bases separated the two germline ends. The CDR3 coding sequence is TGCGCCAGCAGCTTTGGTTTCGGGGCTGCTCGCAGTGAGCAGTTCTTC. It specifies CASSFGFGAARSEQFF.

This CDR3 reads CASSRDWYYEQYF. In nucleotides, the CDR3 is TGTGCCAGCAGCCGGGACTGGTACTACGAGCAGTACTTC. This chain connects TRBV14 to TRBJ2-7, with D perhaps TRBD2 (6 bases). CDR3 length equals 13 residues. In germline, CDR1 is SGHDN, CDR2 FVKESK. Trimming pared 4 bases from V and 3 bases from J, leaving 10 bases between.

This chain links TRBV19 with TRBJ2-1; 7 nucleotides match TRBD1. V lost 5 bases, J lost 4 bases, and 2 bases stayed unmatched. The V gene's germline CDR1 is LNHDA and CDR2 SQIVND (reference sequence). This CDR3 is built from 13 residues. Here the CDR3 reads CASSRDSYNEQFF. Here the CDR3 DNA reads TGTGCCAGTAGTCGGGACAGTTACAATGAGCAGTTCTTC.

V is TRBV5-1 and J is TRBJ2-7; maybe TRBD1 (6 bases). V was pared by 0 bases and J by 5 bases, with 12 bases between. Germline-derived CDR1 and CDR2 are SGHRS and YFSETQ. The CDR3 is 14 amino acids. The CDR3 DNA is TGCGCCAGCAGCTTGGGGCAGGGGATCGACGAGCAGTACTTC. Translation gives CASSLGQGIDEQYF.

This clone showed up just a few times. The rearrangement uses TRBV10-2 and TRBJ1-1, with 9 bases aligning to TRBD1. The V gene end was trimmed by 9 bases and the J gene end by 3 bases; junction bases not matched to a gene: 11. Germline-derived CDR1 and CDR2 are WSHSY and SAAADI. CDR3 length equals 15 residues. The CDR3 coding sequence is TGCGCCAGTCAAAGCTGGTGGACAGGGGACACTGAAGCTTTCTTT. Amino acids: CASQSWWTGDTEAFF.

This clone showed up just a few times. The rearrangement uses TRBV9 and TRBJ2-2, with D uncertain. The CDR3 is 16 amino acids. Between the trimmed V and J ends, which lost 0 bases and 0 bases, there was a span of 9 bases. Germline V gene lookup returns CDR1 SGDLS and CDR2 YYNGEE. In nucleotides, the CDR3 is TGTGCCAGCAGCGTAGGAGCCAGTCCGAACACCGGGGAGCTGTTTTTT. Residues: CASSVGASPNTGELFF.